This entry lists 32 T cell receptor beta chains sequenced from one sample in a study of T cell responses to AZD1222 COVID-19 vaccine. Data came from immunoSEQ multiplex PCR; TCRdb stores just in-frame clones and leaves some out. Of more than 95,000 clones in the sample, less than 95% were seen once. The input for sequencing was peripheral blood, taken on day 0 of AZD1222 vaccination. These receptor sequences come from an adult in good health.

This rearrangement joins TRBV7-9 to TRBJ2-7; 11 bases are a match to TRBD2. Germline V gene sequence: CDR1 SEHNR, CDR2 FQNEAQ (reference sequence). After removal of 2 bases from V and 0 bases from J, the junction contained 9 bases not matched to a gene. This CDR3 has 18 residues. CDR3 protein: CASSLPSGGKTSSYEQYF. The DNA of the CDR3 is TGTGCCAGCAGCTTACCTAGCGGGGGGAAAACGAGCTCCTACGAGCAGTACTTC.

J is TRBJ1-2 and V is TRBV6-5; tentatively, D is TRBD1 (6 bases). Germline V gene sequence: CDR1 MNHEY, CDR2 SVGAGI. The CDR3 extends over 15 amino acids. Trimming removed 7 bases at V and 5 bases at J, with 20 bases between. The CDR3 sequence is CASMKTRDTLYGYTF. The CDR3 nucleotides are TGTGCCAGCATGAAAACCCGGGACACCCTTTATGGCTACACCTTC.

Only one count was recorded for this clone. This chain connects TRBV30 to TRBJ1-2; a possible D gene is TRBD1 (5 bases). The V gene lost 4 bases and the J gene lost 4 bases, with 10 bases spanning the gap. The length of the CDR3 is 12 residues. The germline V gene has CDR1 GTSNPN and CDR2 SVGIG (reference sequence). The CDR3 DNA sequence: TGTGCCTGGATGGGCAGGGTCTATGGCTACACCTTC. Amino acids: CAWMGRVYGYTF.

The chain employs TRBV3-1 (or the pseudogene TRBV3-2) and TRBJ2-3, with TRBD2 identical over 9 bases. After removal of 4 bases from V and 2 bases from J, the junction contained 13 bases not matched to a gene. Germline V lookup: CDR1 LGHDT, CDR2 YNNKEL (reference sequence). The CDR3 loop spans 18 amino acids. CDR3 bases: TGTGCCAGCAGCCGTGTACCAGGGCTAGCGGGGTCCACAGATACGCAGTATTTT. Amino acids: CASSRVPGLAGSTDTQYF.

J is TRBJ2-5 and V is TRBV9; D possibly uses TRBD1 or TRBD2 (6 bases each). CDR3 length: 15 amino acids. In germline, CDR1 is SGDLS, CDR2 YYNGEE. Deletions cut 5 bases from V and 0 bases from J, with 14 bases between. This CDR3 reads CASSRRGDNQETQYF. CDR3 DNA sequence: TGTGCCAGCAGTCGGAGGGGGGACAACCAAGAGACCCAGTACTTC.

The chain is built from TRBV24-1 and TRBJ2-2; TRBD1 matches 7 bases. CDR3 size: 16 residues. Germline CDR1 and CDR2: KGHDR and SFDVKD. With V trimmed by 3 bases and J by 4 bases, 7 bases remained unmatched. The CDR3 DNA follows: TGTGCCACCAGTGATCCCGAAACAGGGGCCACCGGGGAGCTGTTTTTT. It yields the protein CATSDPETGATGELFF.

This rearrangement joins TRBV7-9 to TRBJ1-2, with D unresolved. V lost 1 base, J lost 13 bases, and 16 bases lay in between. Per germline, CDR1 SEHNR and CDR2 FQNEAQ (reference sequence). The CDR3 runs to 13 residues. The CDR3 is CASSLGGGRKTTF. The CDR3 DNA reads TGTGCCAGCAGCTTAGGCGGAGGGAGGAAGACCACCTTC.

This CDR3 is CASSGPGLAVYEQYF. Here the CDR3 DNA reads TGTGCCAGCAGCGGGCCGGGACTAGCGGTCTACGAGCAGTACTTC. The chain uses TRBV5-6 and TRBJ2-7; 11 bases are shared with TRBD2. After removal of 4 bases from V and 3 bases from J, the junction contained 6 bases not matched to a gene. CDR3 length equals 15 residues. Germline V gives CDR1 SGHDT, CDR2 YYEEEE.

The V and J genes are TRBV7-3 and TRBJ2-3; D ambiguous. CDR3 length: 13 residues. Trimming left V 3 bases short and J 2 bases short, with 6 bases between. CDR1 and CDR2 (germline): SGHTA, FQGTGA. The CDR3 sequence is CASSFIDTDTQYF. Written as DNA, the CDR3 is TGTGCCAGCAGCTTTATAGACACAGATACGCAGTATTTT.

The chain is built from TRBV6-2 or TRBV6-3 and TRBJ1-3, with TRBD1 identical over 8 bases. Looked up from germline, CDR1 is MNHEY and CDR2 is SVGEGT. This CDR3 comprises 15 residues. V shed 6 bases and J 1 base; nucleotides not matched to a gene: 5. In DNA, the CDR3 is TGTGCCAGCAGCCGACAGGGGACGTCTGGAAACACCATATATTTT. Translating gives CASSRQGTSGNTIYF.

V and J are TRBV18 and TRBJ2-1; the D gene is possibly TRBD2 (6 bases). The V gene lost 3 bases and the J gene lost 9 bases, with 21 bases spanning the gap. Germline V lookup: CDR1 KGHSH, CDR2 LQKENI. The CDR3 extends over 16 amino acids. This chain's CDR3 is CASSPIHQGKGGEQFF. In nucleotides, the CDR3 is TGTGCCAGCTCACCCATCCACCAGGGAAAGGGAGGTGAGCAGTTCTTC.

V gene TRBV4-2 combines with J gene TRBJ1-5, with a possible D match to TRBD1 (5 bases). Germline CDR1 reads LGHNA; CDR2 reads YNFKEQ. The CDR3 has 16 amino acids. The germline V and J ends were trimmed by 1 base and 2 bases, with 12 bases remaining between them. The CDR3 here is CASSQGKLTGNQPQHF. The CDR3 bases are TGTGCCAGCAGCCAAGGGAAATTGACAGGCAATCAGCCCCAGCATTTT.

V usage is TRBV18 and J usage is TRBJ1-6, with a weak D call TRBD1 (5 bases). Per the germline V gene, CDR1 is KGHSH and CDR2 is LQKENI. Trimming stripped 2 bases from V and 7 bases from J, with 18 bases between. This CDR3 contains 17 residues. The CDR3 loop reads CASSPFEGRGKNSPLHF. Here the CDR3 DNA reads TGTGCCAGCTCACCATTCGAAGGTCGGGGGAAGAATTCACCCCTCCACTTT. The full variable domain, in which reference TRBV18 and TRBJ1-6 provide the parts outside the CDR3, is NAGVMQNPRHLVRRRGQEARLRCSPMKGHSHVYWYRQLPEEGLKFMVYLQKENIIDESGMPKERFSAEFPKEGPSILRIQQVVRGDSAAYFCASSPFEGRGKNSPLHFGNGTRLTVT.

A single count supports this clone. The chain uses TRBV21-1 and TRBJ2-1; the listed D gene, TRBD1, was not tested against the DNA. TRBV21-1 has pseudogene status. The CDR3 totals 14 residues. CDR3 sequence reads: CASSIGRKYNEQFF. The DNA of the CDR3 is TGTGCCAGCAGCATTGGCAGAAAATACAATGAGCAGTTCTTC.

This clone is a singleton in its sample. The chain links TRBV2 to TRBJ1-2, with 7 bases lining up with TRBD1. Unmatched junction bases numbered 17, after V lost 9 bases and J lost 7 bases. CDR1 is SNHLY, CDR2 FYNNEI, per germline. This CDR3 region has 15 residues. The CDR3 here is CARKGTDAFERGYTF. The CDR3 DNA is TGTGCCAGGAAGGGGACAGACGCTTTCGAGCGTGGCTACACCTTC.

J is TRBJ2-2 and V is TRBV28, with 7 bases aligning to TRBD1. From germline, CDR1 is MDHEN and CDR2 SYDVKM. Trimming removed 6 bases from V and 0 bases from J; junction bases left unmatched: 4. There are 15 residues in the CDR3. The CDR3 is CASSSGGANTGELFF. The CDR3 DNA reads as TGTGCCAGCAGCTCAGGGGGTGCGAACACCGGGGAGCTGTTTTTT.

The table lists this clone with a few counts. As DNA, the CDR3 is TGTGCCAGCAGCAACGGGGGGATACCCTATGGCTACACCTTC. This gives the protein CASSNGGIPYGYTF. The V and J genes are TRBV6-2 or TRBV6-3 and TRBJ1-2; tentatively, D is TRBD1 (5 bases). The germline V gene encodes CDR1 MNHEY and CDR2 SVGEGT. The CDR3 loop spans 14 amino acids. V was trimmed by 6 bases and J by 4 bases, leaving 15 bases between them.

The rearrangement links TRBV14 to TRBJ2-1; D not resolved. V was shortened by 4 bases and J by 5 bases, with 12 bases between the two germline ends. Germline V lookup: CDR1 SGHDN, CDR2 FVKESK. This CDR3 region has 14 residues. The CDR3 reads CASSPIVPDNEQFF. CDR3 bases: TGTGCCAGCAGCCCAATTGTCCCGGACAATGAGCAGTTCTTC. Together with reference TRBV14 and TRBJ2-1, the CDR3 gives the full variable domain: EAGVTQFPSHSVIEKGQTVTLRCDPISGHDNLYWYRRVMGKEIKFLLHFVKESKQDESGMPNNRFLAERTGGTYSTLKVQPAELEDSGVYFCASSPIVPDNEQFFGPGTRLTVL.

This rearrangement joins TRBV5-6 to TRBJ2-5; maybe TRBD2 (6 bases). This CDR3 region has 15 residues. CDR1 is SGHDT, CDR2 YYEEEE, per germline. V was trimmed by 4 bases and J by 2 bases, leaving 15 bases between them. The CDR3 loop is CASSAGSGRQETQYF. In DNA, the CDR3 is TGTGCCAGCAGCGCCGGGTCGGGGAGGCAAGAGACCCAGTACTTC.

This chain joins TRBV3-1 (or the pseudogene TRBV3-2) and TRBJ2-1; D not resolved. V lost 1 base and J lost 5, with 24 bases in between. The germline gives CDR1 LGHDT, CDR2 YNNKEL (reference sequence). The CDR3 is 19 amino acids. The CDR3 DNA is TGTGCCAGCAGCCAAGGCCTACCCAATAGGCTAGTCGTGAACAATGAGCAGTTCTTC. Encoded protein: CASSQGLPNRLVVNNEQFF.

The chain carries TRBV2 and TRBJ1-2, with D maybe TRBD1 (6 bases). Germline CDR1 reads SNHLY; CDR2 reads FYNNEI. The germline V and J ends were trimmed by 7 bases and 3 bases, with 9 bases remaining between them. This CDR3 has 12 residues. The CDR3 protein is CASKGDDYGYTF. Written as DNA, the CDR3 is TGTGCCAGCAAGGGGGATGACTATGGCTACACCTTC.

The gene calls are TRBV11-2 and TRBJ1-5; no clear D gene. V was clipped by 5 bases and J by 7 bases, with 12 bases between them. This CDR3 has 13 amino acids. CDR1 is SGHAT and CDR2 is FQNNGV in the germline V gene. The CDR3 nucleotides are TGTGCCAGCAGCCGCTGGTCGGGGCAGCCCCAGCATTTT. It codes for CASSRWSGQPQHF.

This chain connects TRBV3-1 (or the pseudogene TRBV3-2) to TRBJ1-5; TRBD1 is a possible D gene (5 bases). The CDR3 is 19 amino acids. Deletions cut 0 bases from V and 0 bases from J, with 18 bases between. Germline V gene lookup returns CDR1 LGHDT and CDR2 YNNKEL (reference sequence). The CDR3 DNA is TGTGCCAGCAGCCAAGATGGAGGGGAGAGTACGGTTAGCAATCAGCCCCAGCATTTT. This encodes CASSQDGGESTVSNQPQHF.

V is TRBV4-2 and J is TRBJ1-5; a possible D gene is TRBD1 (6 bases). Germline CDR1 reads LGHNA; CDR2 reads YNFKEQ. Trimming left V 8 bases short and J 8 bases short, with 16 bases between. This CDR3 region has 13 residues. The CDR3 nucleotides read TGTGCCAGCGGGGGACATGGGGGAGAGCCCCAGCATTTT. Its translation is CASGGHGGEPQHF.

This chain joins TRBV19 and TRBJ1-1; 7 nucleotides align to TRBD1. In germline, CDR1 is LNHDA, CDR2 SQIVND (reference sequence). V gave up 8 bases and J gave up 1 base; unmatched junction bases: 7. This CDR3 contains 14 residues. CDR3: CASVTGTANTEAFF. Written as DNA, the CDR3 is TGTGCCAGTGTCACCGGGACAGCGAACACTGAAGCTTTCTTT.

The chain employs TRBV6-7 and TRBJ1-2; D is undetermined. TRBV6-7 carries the ORF label, with uncertain function. CDR3 length: 12 amino acids. V lost 7 bases to trimming and J lost 4 bases, with 10 bases between them. Here the CDR3 DNA reads TGTGCCAGCACCACCTTAGCCTATGGCTACACCTTC. Its translation is CASTTLAYGYTF.

This rearrangement joins TRBV2 to TRBJ2-4; no clear D gene. Trimming cost V 4 bases and J 0 bases, with 10 bases left between them. CDR3 size: 15 residues. The germline gives CDR1 SNHLY, CDR2 FYNNEI. The CDR3 loop is CASSGYTLAKNIQYF. For the CDR3, the DNA is TGTGCCAGCAGTGGCTACACCTTAGCCAAAAACATTCAGTACTTC.

The chain has TRBV28 and TRBJ1-6; 7 bases align to TRBD1. The J segment lost 4 bases and the V segment lost 8 bases, leaving 11 bases of the junction unmatched. From germline, CDR1 is MDHEN and CDR2 SYDVKM. The CDR3 length is 16 residues. The CDR3 bases are TGTGCCAGCCTCCCTGGGGGACAGCCTTATAATTCACCCCTCCACTTT. Translation gives CASLPGGQPYNSPLHF.

The rearrangement links TRBV5-8 to TRBJ1-1; D not certain. V was clipped by 6 bases and J by 2 bases, with 14 bases between them. The germline V gene has CDR1 SGHTS and CDR2 YDEGEE. This CDR3 is 14 amino acids long. The CDR3 loop is CASIEYESNTEAFF. For the CDR3, the DNA is TGTGCCAGCATCGAATACGAATCAAACACTGAAGCTTTCTTT.

CDR3 sequence: CASSEEGSLAEAFF. The DNA for the CDR3 is TGTGCCAGCAGTGAAGAGGGATCGTTGGCTGAAGCTTTCTTT. The chain couples TRBV2 to TRBJ1-1; no clear D. Germline V lookup: CDR1 SNHLY, CDR2 FYNNEI. V was clipped by 1 base and J by 6 bases, with 12 bases between them. The CDR3 consists of 14 residues. Combining the CDR3 with reference TRBV2 and TRBJ1-1 gives the whole variable domain EPEVTQTPSHQVTQMGQEVILRCVPISNHLYFYWYRQILGQKVEFLVSFYNNEISEKSEIFDDQFSVERPDGSNFTLKIRSTKLEDSAMYFCASSEEGSLAEAFFGQGTRLTVV.

The chain recombines TRBV3-1 (or the pseudogene TRBV3-2) with TRBJ2-3; tentatively, D is TRBD1 (6 bases). V lost 1 base and J lost 4, with 15 bases in between. The CDR3 has 16 amino acids. Per the germline V gene, CDR1 is LGHDT and CDR2 is YNNKEL (reference sequence). Here the CDR3 DNA reads TGTGCCAGCAGCCAAGTGGGCAGGGGTGGGCCAGATACGCAGTATTTT. Residues: CASSQVGRGGPDTQYF.

This rearrangement joins TRBV7-2 to TRBJ2-1, with no clear D. The CDR3 is made up of 13 amino acids. Trimming removed 0 bases from V and 1 base from J, with 1 base in between. Looked up from germline, CDR1 is SGHTA and CDR2 is FQGNSA. The CDR3 loop reads CASSLASYNEQFF. The CDR3 DNA reads TGTGCCAGCAGCTTAGCATCCTACAATGAGCAGTTCTTC.